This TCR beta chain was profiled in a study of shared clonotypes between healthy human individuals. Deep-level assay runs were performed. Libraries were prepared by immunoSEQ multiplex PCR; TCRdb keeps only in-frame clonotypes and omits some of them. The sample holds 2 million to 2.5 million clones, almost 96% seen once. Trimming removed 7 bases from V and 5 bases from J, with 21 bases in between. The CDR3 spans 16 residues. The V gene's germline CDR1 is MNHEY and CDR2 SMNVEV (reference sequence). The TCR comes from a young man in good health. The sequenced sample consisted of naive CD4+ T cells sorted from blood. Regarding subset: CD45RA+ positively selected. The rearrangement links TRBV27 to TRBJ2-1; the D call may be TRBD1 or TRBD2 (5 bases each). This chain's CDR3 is CASTTTGRPWDNEQFF. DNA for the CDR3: TGTGCCAGCACCACCACGGGACGTCCTTGGGACAATGAGCAGTTCTTC.